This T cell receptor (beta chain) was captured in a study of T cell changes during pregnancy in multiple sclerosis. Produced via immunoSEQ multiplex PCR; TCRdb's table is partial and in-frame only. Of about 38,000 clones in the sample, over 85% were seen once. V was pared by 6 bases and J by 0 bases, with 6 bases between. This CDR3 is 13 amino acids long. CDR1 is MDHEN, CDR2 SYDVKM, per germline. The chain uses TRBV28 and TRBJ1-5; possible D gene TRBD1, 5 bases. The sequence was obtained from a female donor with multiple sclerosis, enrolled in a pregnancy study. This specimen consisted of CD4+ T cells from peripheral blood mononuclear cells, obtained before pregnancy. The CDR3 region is CASRDISNQPQHF. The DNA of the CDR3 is TGTGCCAGCAGGGACATTAGCAATCAGCCCCAGCATTTT.